This T cell receptor beta chain was recovered during a study of response to subunit inactivated influenza vaccine. This CDR3 is 14 amino acids long. Per germline, CDR1 DFQATT and CDR2 SNEGSKA (reference sequence). Trimming pared 4 bases from V and 6 bases from J, leaving 19 bases between. TCRdb fed the RT-PCR reads into MiXCR, producing one record per CDR3 protein. The table includes approximately 530,000 distinct CDR3 sequences, over 10% detected once. This clonotype was observed a handful of times. The clonotype comes from a man over 45 who received an inactivated influenza vaccine. V usage is TRBV20-1 and J usage is TRBJ2-7, with a tentative D call TRBD2 (5 bases). The sample was PBMCs from blood, taken roughly 6 weeks after vaccination. This CDR3 reads CSAKKRGTSSEQYF. CDR3 sequence (DNA): TGCAGTGCTAAAAAACGGGGTACCAGTAGCGAGCAGTACTTC.